The rows below give T cell receptor beta chains drawn from one sample of a study of blood T cells in healthy people across ages. TCRdb re-called the 5' RACE reads with MiXCR, one entry per CDR3 protein. The sample consists of about 290,000 distinct CDR3 sequences, 25% to 30% of them appearing once. Source material: blood. These receptors all stem from an older woman in good health. Both conserved end residues are part of each CDR3. Each record gives: CDR3 DNA, CDR3 protein, J gene, V gene, D gene, clone size. D genes are given only for firm matches. Some rows mark clone size as missing; the rest say once, few, many or name a class of expanded clone.

cdr3_nt: TGCAGTGCTAGAGATCCCTCCGGGACTAGTTGGTATTTT
cdr3_aa: CSARDPSGTSWYF
j_call: TRBJ2-3
v_call: TRBV20-1
d_call: TRBD2
clone_size: few

cdr3_nt: TGTGCCAGCAGTTTCGACCGAATAGCCAAAAACATTCAGTACTTC
cdr3_aa: CASSFDRIAKNIQYF
j_call: TRBJ2-4
v_call: TRBV28
d_call: .
clone_size: .

cdr3_nt: TGTGCCAGCAGTTTAGGGGTGAAGCTAGCCAAAAACATTCAGTACTTC
cdr3_aa: CASSLGVKLAKNIQYF
j_call: TRBJ2-4
v_call: TRBV28
d_call: .
clone_size: few

cdr3_nt: TGCAGTGCTAGTAGCGGGAGGGCCGGTTTTGAGACCCAGTACTTC
cdr3_aa: CSASSGRAGFETQYF
j_call: TRBJ2-5
v_call: TRBV20-1
d_call: TRBD2
clone_size: many

cdr3_nt: TGCGCCAGCAGCTTTGCCCTGGGGGGTAGCAATCAGCCCCAGCATTTT
cdr3_aa: CASSFALGGSNQPQHF
j_call: TRBJ1-5
v_call: TRBV7-9
d_call: .
clone_size: few

cdr3_nt: TGTGCCAGCAGCGGGGGACGTAGGAGCGGGAGCGACACCAAAAACATTCAGTACTTC
cdr3_aa: CASSGGRRSGSDTKNIQYF
j_call: TRBJ2-4
v_call: TRBV6-1
d_call: TRBD2
clone_size: few

cdr3_nt: TGTGCCAGCAGCAACACAGGGACCGGGGAGCTGTTTTTT
cdr3_aa: CASSNTGTGELFF
j_call: TRBJ2-2
v_call: TRBV7-2
d_call: .
clone_size: .

cdr3_nt: TGCGCCAGCAGCTCTAGCGGGAGTTCCCACGAGCAGTACTTC
cdr3_aa: CASSSSGSSHEQYF
j_call: TRBJ2-7
v_call: TRBV5-1
d_call: TRBD2
clone_size: .

cdr3_nt: TGTGCCAGCGTACCGGGGGCACAGGGTTTAGAAGCTTTCTTT
cdr3_aa: CASVPGAQGLEAFF
j_call: TRBJ1-1
v_call: TRBV7-9
d_call: .
clone_size: many

cdr3_nt: TGTGCCAGCAGTTTGGGTGGCCAGGGGGTTAACTATGGCTACACCTTC
cdr3_aa: CASSLGGQGVNYGYTF
j_call: TRBJ1-2
v_call: TRBV28
d_call: TRBD1
clone_size: few

cdr3_nt: TGTGCCAGCAGCTTAGGTCGGGCGGAGACCCAGTACTTC
cdr3_aa: CASSLGRAETQYF
j_call: TRBJ2-5
v_call: TRBV7-2
d_call: .
clone_size: many

cdr3_nt: TGTGCCGCCAGTCCACCCATGGGCCACGAGCAGTACTTC
cdr3_aa: CAASPPMGHEQYF
j_call: TRBJ2-7
v_call: TRBV6-5
d_call: .
clone_size: .

cdr3_nt: TGCAGTGCTAGGAGACCCGCGGCAGGGGTCAATCAGCCCCAGCATTTT
cdr3_aa: CSARRPAAGVNQPQHF
j_call: TRBJ1-5
v_call: TRBV20-1
d_call: .
clone_size: .

cdr3_nt: TGTGCCAGCAGCTCGGCCGATGTCCCCCTCAATGAGCAGTTCTTC
cdr3_aa: CASSSADVPLNEQFF
j_call: TRBJ2-1
v_call: TRBV7-2
d_call: .
clone_size: few

cdr3_nt: TGTGCCAGCAGTCGTCTCCTCACTGAAGCTTTCTTT
cdr3_aa: CASSRLLTEAFF
j_call: TRBJ1-1
v_call: TRBV12-1
d_call: .
clone_size: .

cdr3_nt: TGCAGCGTTCAGGGGGCGATTAACTATGGCTACACCTTC
cdr3_aa: CSVQGAINYGYTF
j_call: TRBJ1-2
v_call: TRBV29-1
d_call: TRBD1
clone_size: few

cdr3_nt: TGCAGTGCAAACGGGGGAATCGGGGAGCTGTTTTTT
cdr3_aa: CSANGGIGELFF
j_call: TRBJ2-2
v_call: TRBV20-1
d_call: .
clone_size: many

cdr3_nt: TGTGCCAGCAGTTCGTACGGCCTCTCTGGAAACACCATATATTTT
cdr3_aa: CASSSYGLSGNTIYF
j_call: TRBJ1-3
v_call: TRBV9
d_call: .
clone_size: .

cdr3_nt: TGTGCCAGCAGCTTAGGAGCGGGGGCTATCTCTGGAAACACCATATATTTT
cdr3_aa: CASSLGAGAISGNTIYF
j_call: TRBJ1-3
v_call: TRBV13
d_call: .
clone_size: .

cdr3_nt: TGCAGCGTTGACAGGATCTCTGGAAACACCATATATTTT
cdr3_aa: CSVDRISGNTIYF
j_call: TRBJ1-3
v_call: TRBV29-1
d_call: .
clone_size: .

cdr3_nt: TGTGCCAGCAGTCCTCGGACGGGGAACACCGGGGAGCTGTTTTTT
cdr3_aa: CASSPRTGNTGELFF
j_call: TRBJ2-2
v_call: TRBV3-1
d_call: .
clone_size: many

cdr3_nt: TGTGCCAGCAGCTTAGTGCTCGAGGCCCACGAGCAGTACTTC
cdr3_aa: CASSLVLEAHEQYF
j_call: TRBJ2-7
v_call: TRBV11-2
d_call: .
clone_size: .

cdr3_nt: TGTGCCAGCAGCTTAGCCGGGCTAGCGGTGTTGGACGGTACGCAGTATTTT
cdr3_aa: CASSLAGLAVLDGTQYF
j_call: TRBJ2-3
v_call: TRBV7-2
d_call: TRBD2
clone_size: .

cdr3_nt: TGTGCCAGCAGCTGGGCCTCCAATGAGCAGTTCTTC
cdr3_aa: CASSWASNEQFF
j_call: TRBJ2-1
v_call: TRBV6-2/TRBV6-3
d_call: .
clone_size: few

cdr3_nt: TGTGCCAGCAGCCTTAACCTAGCGGGAGGCCCCCATGGGCAGTACTTC
cdr3_aa: CASSLNLAGGPHGQYF
j_call: TRBJ2-7
v_call: TRBV3-1
d_call: TRBD2
clone_size: .

cdr3_nt: TGCAGTGCTAAGGGGCTGAACTACGAGCAGTACTTC
cdr3_aa: CSAKGLNYEQYF
j_call: TRBJ2-7
v_call: TRBV20-1
d_call: .
clone_size: many

cdr3_nt: TGTGCCAGCAGTTTCGTGAACACTGAAGCTTTCTTT
cdr3_aa: CASSFVNTEAFF
j_call: TRBJ1-1
v_call: TRBV12-3/TRBV12-4
d_call: .
clone_size: many

cdr3_nt: TGCAGCGTTGAAAGAGGCGGGGACTCCTACGAGCAGTACTTC
cdr3_aa: CSVERGGDSYEQYF
j_call: TRBJ2-7
v_call: TRBV29-1
d_call: .
clone_size: few

cdr3_nt: TGCGCCAGCAGCATTGGACAGAACACCAGGGAGCTGTTTTTT
cdr3_aa: CASSIGQNTRELFF
j_call: TRBJ2-2
v_call: TRBV5-1
d_call: .
clone_size: few

cdr3_nt: TGTGCCAGCAGCCGCCGGGACTACACAGATACGCAGTATTTT
cdr3_aa: CASSRRDYTDTQYF
j_call: TRBJ2-3
v_call: TRBV7-3
d_call: TRBD2
clone_size: few

cdr3_nt: TGCGCCAGCAGCCAAGATTTCGGTCTCTTGTCCTACGAGCAGTACTTC
cdr3_aa: CASSQDFGLLSYEQYF
j_call: TRBJ2-7
v_call: TRBV4-1
d_call: .
clone_size: few

cdr3_nt: TGCGCTTCAAAACCGGGCCAGGGAGGGTTGCAAGAGACCCAGTACTTC
cdr3_aa: CASKPGQGGLQETQYF
j_call: TRBJ2-5
v_call: TRBV4-1
d_call: TRBD2
clone_size: .

cdr3_nt: TGTGCCAGCAGCCAAGGGTCTGGGGCTGGGTTGCGCTTC
cdr3_aa: CASSQGSGAGLRF
j_call: TRBJ2-5
v_call: TRBV3-1
d_call: .
clone_size: few

cdr3_nt: TGCAGCGTTGAAGAAGGGACTGGGAGCTCCTACAATGAGCAGTTCTTC
cdr3_aa: CSVEEGTGSSYNEQFF
j_call: TRBJ2-1
v_call: TRBV29-1
d_call: .
clone_size: few

cdr3_nt: TGTGCCAGCCGCTTACCCTGGGACCCCTTACTAAATGGCTACACCTTC
cdr3_aa: CASRLPWDPLLNGYTF
j_call: TRBJ1-2
v_call: TRBV7-2
d_call: .
clone_size: few

cdr3_nt: TGCAGTGCTACTAGACAGAGCGGGACTGAAGCTTTCTTT
cdr3_aa: CSATRQSGTEAFF
j_call: TRBJ1-1
v_call: TRBV20-1
d_call: .
clone_size: many

cdr3_nt: TGTGCCAGCAGCCTAAGACTAGCGGGAGATCCTTATTACAATGAGCAGTTCTTC
cdr3_aa: CASSLRLAGDPYYNEQFF
j_call: TRBJ2-1
v_call: TRBV11-2
d_call: TRBD2
clone_size: few

cdr3_nt: TGCAGCGTTGGCGGCGGGAGAGGGGGCTCCTACGAGCAGTACTTC
cdr3_aa: CSVGGGRGGSYEQYF
j_call: TRBJ2-7
v_call: TRBV29-1
d_call: .
clone_size: few

cdr3_nt: TGCAGCGTCCAAACACAATACGAGCAGTACTTC
cdr3_aa: CSVQTQYEQYF
j_call: TRBJ2-7
v_call: TRBV29-1
d_call: .
clone_size: few

cdr3_nt: TGCGCCAGCAGCCAAGGACTCCTGGGGGTTTACGAGCAGTACTTC
cdr3_aa: CASSQGLLGVYEQYF
j_call: TRBJ2-7
v_call: TRBV4-1
d_call: .
clone_size: few

cdr3_nt: TGCGCCAGCAGCTTGTGGGACCGCGGGGGCCGTGGAGATACGCAGTATTTT
cdr3_aa: CASSLWDRGGRGDTQYF
j_call: TRBJ2-3
v_call: TRBV5-1
d_call: .
clone_size: .

cdr3_nt: TGTGCCAGCAGCGACAGGAATTCCTACGAGCAGTACTTC
cdr3_aa: CASSDRNSYEQYF
j_call: TRBJ2-7
v_call: TRBV12-3/TRBV12-4
d_call: .
clone_size: .

cdr3_nt: TGTGCCAGCAGTGGCTCGGACAGGGTGATTAGTGAAAAACTGTTTTTT
cdr3_aa: CASSGSDRVISEKLFF
j_call: TRBJ1-4
v_call: TRBV6-6
d_call: TRBD1
clone_size: .

cdr3_nt: TGCAGTGCTACTCTTACAGATACGCAGTATTTT
cdr3_aa: CSATLTDTQYF
j_call: TRBJ2-3
v_call: TRBV20-1
d_call: .
clone_size: .

cdr3_nt: TGCAGTGCTAAAGGCCCTCTGTTAACTGAAGCTTTCTTT
cdr3_aa: CSAKGPLLTEAFF
j_call: TRBJ1-1
v_call: TRBV20-1
d_call: .
clone_size: few

cdr3_nt: TGTGCCAGCAGTTACCAATTTGGAGATACGCAGTATTTT
cdr3_aa: CASSYQFGDTQYF
j_call: TRBJ2-3
v_call: TRBV6-2/TRBV6-3
d_call: .
clone_size: .

cdr3_nt: TGTGCCAGCAGTTCGTTCTGGCAGGGTAATTACGAGCAGTACTTC
cdr3_aa: CASSSFWQGNYEQYF
j_call: TRBJ2-7
v_call: TRBV28
d_call: .
clone_size: few

cdr3_nt: TGCGCCAGCAGCAAAGGGACAGGGGGCGAGGAGACCCAGTACTTC
cdr3_aa: CASSKGTGGEETQYF
j_call: TRBJ2-5
v_call: TRBV5-1
d_call: TRBD1
clone_size: few

cdr3_nt: TGTGCCAGCAGCTCGGACAGATTTGATGAGACCCAGTACTTC
cdr3_aa: CASSSDRFDETQYF
j_call: TRBJ2-5
v_call: TRBV7-3
d_call: .
clone_size: few

cdr3_nt: TGTGCCAGCAGCTTCGACGGGTCGTGGGGCTACACCTTC
cdr3_aa: CASSFDGSWGYTF
j_call: TRBJ1-2
v_call: TRBV7-2
d_call: .
clone_size: few

cdr3_nt: TGTGCCAGCAGCACGTCCCTAGGGACCCAGTACTTC
cdr3_aa: CASSTSLGTQYF
j_call: TRBJ2-5
v_call: TRBV7-2
d_call: .
clone_size: once

cdr3_nt: TGTGCCAGCCGATGGAGCGGGAGTAGAACCTACAATGAGCAGTTCTTC
cdr3_aa: CASRWSGSRTYNEQFF
j_call: TRBJ2-1
v_call: TRBV28
d_call: TRBD2
clone_size: .

cdr3_nt: TGTGCCAGCAGCTTAGCAGACAGCGGCTATGGCTACACCTTC
cdr3_aa: CASSLADSGYGYTF
j_call: TRBJ1-2
v_call: TRBV7-6
d_call: .
clone_size: few

cdr3_nt: TGCAGTGCCCAGAGCACTGGGGCCAACGTCCTGACTTTC
cdr3_aa: CSAQSTGANVLTF
j_call: TRBJ2-6
v_call: TRBV20-1
d_call: .
clone_size: .

cdr3_nt: TGCAGTGCTAGCCTACGGACAGTCTATGGCTACACCTTC
cdr3_aa: CSASLRTVYGYTF
j_call: TRBJ1-2
v_call: TRBV20-1
d_call: .
clone_size: once

cdr3_nt: TGTGCCAGCAGTTCACAACAGGGCAGCAGGCCCCAGCATTTT
cdr3_aa: CASSSQQGSRPQHF
j_call: TRBJ1-5
v_call: TRBV28
d_call: .
clone_size: few

cdr3_nt: TGCGCCAGCAGCCTTGCAGGGGGAAGGAACACCGGGGAGCTGTTTTTT
cdr3_aa: CASSLAGGRNTGELFF
j_call: TRBJ2-2
v_call: TRBV4-1
d_call: TRBD1
clone_size: few

cdr3_nt: TGCGCCAGCAGCTTTATACCGGGTCCAACTAACAATGAGCAGTTCTTC
cdr3_aa: CASSFIPGPTNNEQFF
j_call: TRBJ2-1
v_call: TRBV5-1
d_call: .
clone_size: .

cdr3_nt: TGTGCCAGCAGCTTGGCCTGGAATCAAGAGACCCAGTACTTC
cdr3_aa: CASSLAWNQETQYF
j_call: TRBJ2-5
v_call: TRBV5-4
d_call: .
clone_size: few

cdr3_nt: TGTGCCAGCTCACCACCGGGGACAGTAAACGAGCAGTTCTTC
cdr3_aa: CASSPPGTVNEQFF
j_call: TRBJ2-1
v_call: TRBV18
d_call: TRBD1
clone_size: .